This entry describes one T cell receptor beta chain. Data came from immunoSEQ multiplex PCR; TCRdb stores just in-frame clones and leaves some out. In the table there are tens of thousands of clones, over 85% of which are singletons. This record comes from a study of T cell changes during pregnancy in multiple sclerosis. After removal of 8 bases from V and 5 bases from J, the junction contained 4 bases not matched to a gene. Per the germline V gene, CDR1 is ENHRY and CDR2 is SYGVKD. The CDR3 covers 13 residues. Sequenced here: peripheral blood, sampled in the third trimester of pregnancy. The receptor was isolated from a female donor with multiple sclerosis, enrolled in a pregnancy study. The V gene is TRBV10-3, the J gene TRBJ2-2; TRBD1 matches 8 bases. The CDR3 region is CAIEWTGTGELFF. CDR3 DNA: TGTGCCATCGAATGGACAGGGACCGGGGAGCTGTTTTTT.